This T cell receptor beta chain comes out of a study of OX40 agonist ivuxolimab in advanced cancers. Turning to the overall study: The costimulatory receptor OX40 (CD134) was targeted by ivuxolimab, a fully human IgG2 agonistic monoclonal antibody. Peripheral TCRbeta sequencing was intended to test whether TCR sequence diversity was altered and clonal T-cell expansion was caused by ivuxolimab. Partial responses occurred in three dose-escalation patients: two with cutaneous melanoma and one with hepatocellular carcinoma. The paper covers the monotherapy dose-escalation part of the phase I ivuxolimab trial, which included N = 52 patients. Among the roughly 54 dose-escalation patients, about 19 had hepatocellular carcinoma, 15 melanoma, 9 renal cell carcinoma and 9 head and neck cancer. Intravenous ivuxolimab was administered to patients every 2 weeks at six dose levels: 0.01, 0.1, 0.3, 1.5, 3 and 10 mg/kg. A male proportion of roughly 80% and a mean age of about 60 years, ranging from roughly 23 to 90, were recorded for the dose-escalation cohort. Prior anti-PD-1, anti-PD-L1 or anti-CTLA-4 therapy was permitted, and checkpoint inhibitors had been received by 30% to 40% of dose-escalation patients.

Genomic DNA was extracted from sorted cells for sequencing of the TCRbeta CDR3 region. The immunoSEQ Assay was used to sequence the TCRbeta CDR3 regions. TCRdb's version of the immuneACCESS table is confined to in-frame rearrangements and falls short of the full clone set. An unresolved V gene accounts for under half of the shortfall where checked; the remainder is of unknown origin. The sample yields 70,000 to 90,000 clones; approximately 80% were counted once. Of the sample, around 2% falls within the top ten clones. Spanning cysteine to phenylalanine, the CDR3 consists of 13 amino acids. Just CDR3 DNA is preserved here, 39 bases in frame from base 1. CDR1 and CDR2, per the germline V gene, are SGHNT and YENEEA. Trimmed from V: 5 bases; trimmed from J: 4 bases; junction bases lacking a gene match: 4. Patients with a history of autoimmune disease or receiving systemic immunosuppression were excluded from the trial. In every dose cohort, peripheral blood was drawn for TCR sequencing at baseline, cycle 4 day 1, and cycle 7 day 1. Samples were obtained from an open-label, multicenter, first-in-human phase I dose-escalation trial of ivuxolimab. Adults with locally advanced or metastatic head and neck squamous cell, hepatocellular, melanoma or renal cell carcinoma were enrolled in the trial. CD4+ and CD8+ T cells were sorted separately from peripheral blood before TCR sequencing.

On this clone itself: Its specific antigen is unknown. No much larger clone exists at a distance of one base, and base qualities are not known.

Paper-wide results and their limitations: After ivuxolimab, expanded clones were on average more numerous among CD8+ T cells than among CD4+ T cells. Low levels of normalized T-cell clonal expansion were also seen in some nonresponding patients. At doses of 0.1 to 3.0 mg/kg, clonal expansion of both CD4+ and CD8+ T cells in blood was seen between baseline and week 6. The antigen specificity of the clonally expanded peripheral T cells was not determined. In the 0.1-3.0 mg/kg groups, partial responders were among the patients with the lowest normalized peripheral clonal expansion, particularly in CD8+ T cells.

The specimen comprised CD4+ or CD8+ T cells sorted from blood, sampled in a trial of the OX40 agonist ivuxolimab. The receptor's source is an adult with an advanced solid tumor such as melanoma, head and neck, liver or kidney cancer. This receptor chain uses TRBV11-3 and TRBJ2-7; TRBD2 matches 8 bases in the middle. The nucleotide sequence is given as TGTGCCAGCAGCAAGGCGGGAGGATACGAGCAGTACTTC. Translated, it reads CASSKAGGYEQYF.